The 20 T cell receptor beta chains listed next were all sequenced from one sample in a study of T cells in Graves' hyperthyroidism and ophthalmopathy. The source material, RNA transcripts, was used to amplify TCR beta CDR3 regions. When the TCR CDR3 underwent first-round RT-PCR, the HTBI primer set was used. MiXCR, run by TCRdb on the multiplex PCR reads, gives a single entry per CDR3 protein. The data contain about 480,000 distinct CDR3 sequences, about 15% of them singletons. Sequenced material: blood. These receptor sequences come from a woman aged 18-29 years with Graves' hyperthyroidism.

This clonotype was counted only a few times. The chain joins TRBV7-3 to TRBJ2-2; 12 positions match TRBD2. J lost 6 bases, V lost 1 base, and 9 bases had no gene match. Per the germline V gene, CDR1 is SGHTA and CDR2 is FQGTGA. The CDR3 is 18 residues long. CDR3 sequence reads: CASSLNLLAGGPAGELFF. In DNA form, the CDR3 reads TGTGCCAGCAGCTTAAACCTTCTAGCGGGAGGGCCCGCCGGGGAGCTGTTTTTT.

The chain recombines TRBV20-1 with TRBJ1-3; 9 bases are shared with TRBD1. The CDR3 extends over 15 amino acids. The germline V gene has CDR1 DFQATT and CDR2 SNEGSKA (reference sequence). V trimming: 1 base; J trimming: 4 bases; junction bases outside the gene matches: 5. CDR3 in amino acids: CSARVGQGYGNTIYF. The CDR3 coding sequence is TGCAGTGCTAGAGTGGGACAGGGTTACGGAAACACCATATATTTT.

The table lists this clonotype with many counts. V is TRBV19 and J is TRBJ1-1, with 10 positions matching TRBD1. CDR3 length equals 16 residues. V gave up 4 bases and J gave up 5 bases; unmatched junction bases: 10. CDR1 is LNHDA and CDR2 is SQIVND in the germline V gene (reference sequence). The DNA of the CDR3 is TGTGCCAGTAGTACTCCTGGGACAGGGGTTTGGACTGAAGCTTTCTTT. Encoded protein: CASSTPGTGVWTEAFF.

This clonotype was seen at least ten times. The rearrangement links TRBV9 to TRBJ2-5, with D uncertain. Germline CDR1 and CDR2: SGDLS and YYNGEE. The CDR3 length is 15 residues. V was clipped by 4 bases and J by 2 bases, with 15 bases between them. The CDR3 DNA follows: TGTGCCAGCAGCCCCACTCTGCGGCATCAAGAGACCCAGTACTTC. Translated, it gives CASSPTLRHQETQYF.

In DNA form, the CDR3 reads TGCAGCGTTGAGGGGCCCGCGGAAGCTTTCTTT. Its protein is CSVEGPAEAFF. The chain carries TRBV29-1 and TRBJ1-1; maybe TRBD1 (5 bases). Germline V gives CDR1 SQVTM, CDR2 ANQGSEA. The V and J ends lost 3 bases and 8 bases respectively, with 10 bases between them. The CDR3 runs to 11 residues.

The V call is TRBV6-2 or TRBV6-3, the J call TRBJ2-7; 12 bases are a match to TRBD2. Germline trimming cut 8 bases from V and 3 bases from J; bases unmatched to any gene: 2. CDR1 and CDR2 from the germline V gene are MNHEY and SVGEGT. This CDR3 has 13 residues. CDR3 DNA sequence: TGTGCCAGCGGACTAGCGGGGCTCTACGAGCAGTACTTC. It encodes CASGLAGLYEQYF.

The chain links TRBV15 to TRBJ1-2, with 11 bases fitting TRBD1. The CDR3 is 17 residues long. From germline, CDR1 is LNHNV and CDR2 YYDKDF (reference sequence). The trim removed 1 base at V and 4 bases at J, leaving 8 bases unmatched. This CDR3 is CATSRGSGTGGIYGYTF. The CDR3 DNA reads TGTGCCACCAGCAGAGGATCAGGGACAGGGGGAATCTATGGCTACACCTTC.

This clonotype has just a few counts. The J gene is TRBJ1-4, the V gene TRBV27; 7 bases agree with TRBD1. Germline V lookup: CDR1 MNHEY, CDR2 SMNVEV (reference sequence). The CDR3 loop spans 14 amino acids. Unmatched junction bases numbered 9, after V lost 8 bases and J lost 6 bases. The CDR3 loop reads CASGYRDRDEKLFF. As DNA, the CDR3 is TGTGCCAGCGGGTACCGAGACAGGGATGAAAAACTGTTTTTT.

The V call is TRBV5-1, the J call TRBJ2-5; 8 bases agree with TRBD2. The CDR3 runs to 17 residues. Germline assignment: CDR1 SGHRS and CDR2 YFSETQ. The trim removed 0 bases at V and 2 bases at J, leaving 9 bases unmatched. CDR3 sequence: CASSLEATGLVQETQYF. CDR3 in DNA: TGCGCCAGCAGCTTGGAGGCCACGGGACTAGTACAAGAGACCCAGTACTTC.

This clonotype appeared many times. V usage is TRBV6-1 and J usage is TRBJ2-2; 7 bases agree with TRBD2. V was pared by 7 bases and J by 5 bases, with 13 bases of the junction left unmatched. The CDR3 has 16 residues. CDR1 and CDR2 (germline): MNHNS, SASEGT. Written as DNA, the CDR3 is TGTGCCAGCACCGAGGGGCTAGCGGTGAGAACCGGGGAGCTGTTTTTT. Amino acid sequence: CASTEGLAVRTGELFF.

The CDR3 nucleotides read TGCAGCGTACCACTAGGCTATGGCTACACCTTC. Translating it yields CSVPLGYGYTF. The genes are TRBV29-1 and TRBJ1-2; D is ambiguous. V gave up 6 bases and J gave up 4 bases, with 9 bases separating them. This CDR3 contains 11 residues. Germline values: CDR1 SQVTM, CDR2 ANQGSEA.

This clonotype occurred many times. The chain has TRBV6-1 and TRBJ1-1, with no clear D. Germline loops: CDR1 MNHNS, CDR2 SASEGT. Trimming cost V 5 bases and J 0 bases, with 25 bases left between them. The CDR3 totals 19 residues. The CDR3 DNA reads TGTGCCAGCAGTTTTATACCCATGATCGGTCAGCTCATGAACACTGAAGCTTTCTTT. Its protein product is CASSFIPMIGQLMNTEAFF.

This clonotype was observed many times. The rearrangement uses TRBV27 and TRBJ1-1; D gene ambiguous. In germline, CDR1 is MNHEY, CDR2 SMNVEV (reference sequence). Trimming shortened V by 0 bases and J by 3 bases, and 8 bases separated the two germline ends. The CDR3 loop spans 14 amino acids. The CDR3 DNA sequence: TGTGCCAGCAGTTTATCGGGAAGAGACACTGAAGCTTTCTTT. The encoded protein is CASSLSGRDTEAFF.

The table lists this clonotype with a few counts. The chain joins TRBV7-9 to TRBJ2-2; D possibly corresponds to TRBD2 (7 bases). This CDR3 contains 14 residues. V was shortened by 8 bases and J by 3 bases, with 13 bases between the two germline ends. CDR1 is SEHNR and CDR2 is FQNEAQ in the germline V gene (reference sequence). CDR3 residues: CASPPGGYTGELFF. CDR3 DNA sequence: TGTGCCAGCCCCCCGGGGGGCTACACCGGGGAGCTGTTTTTT. The full variable domain, in which reference TRBV7-9 and TRBJ2-2 provide the parts outside the CDR3, is DTGVSQNPRHKITKRGQNVTFRCDPISEHNRLYWYRQTLGQGPEFLTYFQNEAQLEKSRLLSDRFSAERPKGSFSTLEIQRTEQGDSAMYLCASPPGGYTGELFFGEGSRLTVL.

The rearrangement joins TRBV5-5 to TRBJ1-2, with TRBD1 matching 9 bases. The CDR3 totals 16 residues. V lost 0 bases and J lost 7; bases outside the gene matches: 10. Germline-derived CDR1 and CDR2 are SGHKS and YYEKEE (reference sequence). CDR3 loop: CASSLGGTGPKAGYTF. The CDR3 DNA reads TGTGCCAGCAGCTTGGGGGGGACAGGGCCCAAGGCTGGCTACACCTTC. Variable domain in full (rest from reference TRBV5-5 and TRBJ1-2): DAGVTQSPTHLIKTRGQQVTLRCSPISGHKSVSWYQQVLGQGPQFIFQYYEKEERGRGNFPDRFSARQFPNYSSELNVNALLLGDSALYLCASSLGGTGPKAGYTFGSGTRLTVV.

This clonotype was found a few times. The rearrangement uses TRBV5-1 and TRBJ1-1, with unresolved D. Germline lookup yields CDR1 SGHRS and CDR2 YFSETQ. The V and J ends lost 4 bases and 1 base respectively, with 14 bases between them. The CDR3 totals 15 residues. CDR3 nucleotide sequence: TGCGCCAGCAGCACCCGGTACCAATCGAACACTGAAGCTTTCTTT. Translated, it gives CASSTRYQSNTEAFF.

This clonotype was seen ten or more times. The rearrangement links TRBV29-1 to TRBJ1-1; weak D call: TRBD1 (6 bases). This CDR3 region has 13 residues. Germline-derived CDR1 and CDR2 are SQVTM and ANQGSEA. Trimming took off 7 bases at V and 4 bases at J, with 16 bases between the two ends. CDR3 in amino acids: CSAQGGDGTEAFF. The CDR3 coding sequence is TGCAGCGCCCAAGGGGGGGATGGCACTGAAGCTTTCTTT.

V gene TRBV6-2 or TRBV6-3 combines with J gene TRBJ2-4, with TRBD1 as a possible D gene (5 bases). With 5 bases removed from V and 0 bases from J, the gap between germline ends came to 17 bases. Germline V gene lookup returns CDR1 MNHEY and CDR2 SVGEGT. The CDR3 runs 17 residues. The CDR3 protein is CASSSLRAIVAKNIQYF. Here the CDR3 DNA reads TGTGCCAGCAGTAGCCTCAGGGCGATCGTAGCCAAAAACATTCAGTACTTC.

The chain employs TRBV19 and TRBJ2-7; D is possibly TRBD1 (5 bases). Between the trimmed V and J ends, which lost 8 bases and 2 bases, there was a span of 13 bases. The CDR3 runs to 13 residues. Looked up from germline, CDR1 is LNHDA and CDR2 is SQIVND (reference sequence). CDR3 protein: CASSPRQTYEQYF. The DNA of the CDR3 is TGTGCCAGTTCTCCAAGACAGACCTACGAGCAGTACTTC.

This clonotype was seen repeatedly, ten times or more. This sequence joins TRBV11-3 and TRBJ1-2; no clear D gene. CDR1 and CDR2 from the germline V gene are SGHNT and YENEEA. V lost 2 bases to trimming and J lost 7 bases, with 11 bases between them. The CDR3 covers 13 residues. The CDR3 DNA sequence: TGTGCCAGCAGCTTAAGGCCTGAGGGTGGCTACACCTTC. Translating gives CASSLRPEGGYTF.